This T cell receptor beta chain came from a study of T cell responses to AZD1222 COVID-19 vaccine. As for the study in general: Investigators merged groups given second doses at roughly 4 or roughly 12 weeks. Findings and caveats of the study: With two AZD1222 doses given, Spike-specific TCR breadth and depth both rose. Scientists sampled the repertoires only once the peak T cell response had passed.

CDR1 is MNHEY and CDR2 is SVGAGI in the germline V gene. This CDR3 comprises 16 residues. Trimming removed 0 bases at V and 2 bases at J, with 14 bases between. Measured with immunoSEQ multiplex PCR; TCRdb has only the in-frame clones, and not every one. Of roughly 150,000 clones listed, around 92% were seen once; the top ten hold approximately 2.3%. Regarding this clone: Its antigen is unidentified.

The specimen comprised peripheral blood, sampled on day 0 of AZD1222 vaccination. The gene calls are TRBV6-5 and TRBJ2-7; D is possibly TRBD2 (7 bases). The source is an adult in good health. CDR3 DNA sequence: TGTGCCAGCAGTTACTCGGGGGGGCCCCATACCTACGAGCAGTACTTC. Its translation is CASSYSGGPHTYEQYF.